Reported below is one T cell receptor beta chain. The germline V gene encodes CDR1 SGHRS and CDR2 YFSETQ. The CDR3 spans 15 residues. The trim removed 0 bases at V and 1 base at J, leaving 0 bases unmatched. Assay: immunoSEQ multiplex PCR; the TCRdb copy retains only in-frame clones and omits some. There are some 100,000 clones in the sample; approximately 80% occur only once, and about 10% lies in the top ten. This sample stems from a study of control samples from healthy donors and cancer patients. This sequence originates from a woman aged 30 to 39 in good health. What was sequenced was blood. This chain connects TRBV5-1 to TRBJ2-2; 7 bases line up with TRBD1. CDR3 region: CASSLGTGNTGELFF. The DNA of the CDR3 is TGCGCCAGCAGCTTGGGGACAGGGAACACCGGGGAGCTGTTTTTT.